A single sample is the source of the 16 T cell receptor beta chains below, sequenced in a study of shared clonotypes between healthy human individuals. Libraries were prepared by immunoSEQ multiplex PCR; TCRdb keeps only in-frame clonotypes and omits some of them. The data show about 640,000 clones, about 78% seen once. Sequencing was performed on memory CD4+ T cells sorted from blood. The subset is: CD45RA-negative fraction. All receptors come from a woman in her twenties or thirties in good health.

The table lists this clone with a count of one. The chain uses TRBV30 and TRBJ2-7; 8 bases agree with TRBD1. Germline V gene data show CDR1 as GTSNPN and CDR2 as SVGIG (reference sequence). The CDR3 extends over 14 amino acids. The trim removed 2 bases at V and 6 bases at J, leaving 9 bases unmatched. CDR3 nucleotide sequence: TGTGCCTGGAGTAAAGACAGGGGATGGGGCGAGCAGTACTTC. Its protein is CAWSKDRGWGEQYF.

The CDR3 loop is CASSQRKTRPGSYEQYF. CDR3 nucleotides: TGCGCCAGCAGTCAACGGAAAACACGGCCTGGGTCGTACGAGCAGTACTTC. The genes are TRBV23-1 and TRBJ2-7; D unclear. TRBV23-1 qualifies as an ORF whose function is uncertain. This CDR3 is built from 17 residues. V was shortened by 2 bases and J by 4 bases, with 21 bases between the two germline ends.

This clone was found a few times. The V call is TRBV28, the J call TRBJ2-3; D is ambiguous. The CDR3 spans 12 residues. Deletions cut 7 bases from V and 0 bases from J, with 5 bases between. Germline V gene sequence: CDR1 MDHEN, CDR2 SYDVKM. CDR3 region: CASKESTDTQYF. CDR3 in DNA: TGTGCCAGCAAAGAGAGCACAGATACGCAGTATTTT.

About this clone: An end of the junction does not agree with germline; a read error may underlie this. The genes are TRBV19 and TRBJ1-2, with D possibly matching TRBD1 (5 bases). Germline V gene lookup returns CDR1 LNHDA and CDR2 SQIVND (reference sequence). The CDR3 loop spans 15 amino acids. For the CDR3, the DNA is TGTGCCAGTAGTCGATGGCAGGGAACTAACGATGGCTACACCTTC. Amino acid sequence: CASSRWQGTNDGYTF.

This clone was found a few times. The J gene is TRBJ2-5, the V gene TRBV29-1; no clear D. The CDR3 covers 13 residues. In germline, CDR1 is SQVTM, CDR2 ANQGSEA. The V end lost 3 bases, the J end lost 11 bases, and 19 bases lay between the germline ends. The CDR3 sequence is CSVDVKGTTEQYF. CDR3 coding DNA: TGCAGCGTTGATGTAAAGGGAACGACGGAGCAGTACTTC.

This chain links TRBV5-4 with TRBJ2-1; 9 bases line up with TRBD1. The CDR3 length is 15 residues. The J segment lost 9 bases and the V segment lost 4 bases, leaving 11 bases of the junction unmatched. Germline assignment: CDR1 SGHNT and CDR2 YYREEE (reference sequence). CDR3: CASSLGGTGPGEQFF. DNA for the CDR3: TGTGCCAGCAGCCTTGGCGGGACAGGGCCGGGTGAGCAGTTCTTC.

V and J are TRBV19 and TRBJ1-5, with TRBD1 matching 7 bases. The CDR3 length is 14 residues. CDR1 is LNHDA, CDR2 SQIVND, per germline (reference sequence). V dropped 8 bases and J dropped 0; count of bases not matched to a gene: 4. The CDR3 here is CASAHRGSNQPQHF. The CDR3 DNA is TGTGCCAGTGCACACAGGGGTAGCAATCAGCCCCAGCATTTT.

The chain combines TRBV5-4 with TRBJ1-3; no definite D call. The germline V gene has CDR1 SGHNT and CDR2 YYREEE (reference sequence). Deletions cut 2 bases from V and 4 bases from J, with 19 bases between. The CDR3 loop spans 17 amino acids. The CDR3 spells CASSLPPDSSGGNTIYF. The CDR3 DNA sequence: TGTGCCAGCAGCTTACCCCCGGACTCTTCTGGAGGAAACACCATATATTTT.

On this clone: The junction and the germline gene differ at one end; a read error may be behind it. Written as DNA, the CDR3 is TGTGCCAGCAGTTACTCGAAAGTAACTCCTGAATCTTTCTTT. This encodes CASSYSKVTPESFF. This sequence joins TRBV6-6 and TRBJ1-1; D gene ambiguous. From germline, CDR1 is MNHNY and CDR2 SVGAGI (reference sequence). The CDR3 sequence is 14 residues long.

The CDR3 here is CASSLGTGLNTEAFF. CDR3 in DNA: TGTGCCAGCAGTCTAGGGACAGGACTGAACACTGAAGCTTTCTTT. The rearrangement joins TRBV28 to TRBJ1-1; 8 nucleotides agree with TRBD1. CDR1 and CDR2 (germline): MDHEN, SYDVKM. The CDR3 has 15 amino acids. Trimming cost V 5 bases and J 0 bases; bases outside gene matches: 5.

The chain joins TRBV29-1 to TRBJ2-1, with D unclear. The CDR3 is 8 residues long. Germline CDR1 reads SQVTM; CDR2 reads ANQGSEA. V lost 4 bases to trimming and J lost 12 bases, with 4 bases between them. The CDR3 loop reads CSVGVQFF. Here the CDR3 DNA reads TGCAGCGTTGGAGTGCAGTTCTTC.

The V call is TRBV30, the J call TRBJ1-1; 7 nucleotides match TRBD1. The CDR3 consists of 12 residues. The V and J ends lost 8 bases and 6 bases, in that order; junction bases with no gene match: 9. Germline-derived CDR1 and CDR2 are GTSNPN and SVGIG (reference sequence). CDR3 sequence (DNA): TGTGCCCGAGGGGGGACAGTCTCTGAAGCTTTCTTT. Encoded protein: CARGGTVSEAFF.

The V and J genes are TRBV7-2 and TRBJ2-2; D unresolved. The germline V and J ends were trimmed by 3 bases and 5 bases, with 10 bases remaining between them. This CDR3 spans 14 amino acids. CDR1 and CDR2 (germline): SGHTA, FQGNSA. DNA of the CDR3: TGTGCCAGCAGCTTCTATTTAGCAACCGGGGAGCTGTTTTTT. It codes for CASSFYLATGELFF.

The chain carries TRBV7-3 and TRBJ2-1; unclear D gene. The germline V and J ends were trimmed by 7 bases and 8 bases, with 21 bases remaining between them. Per the germline V gene, CDR1 is SGHTA and CDR2 is FQGTGA. The CDR3 has 15 residues. The CDR3 bases are TGTGCCAGCAACTTGAGCAGAGGTCCCGGATATGAGCAGTTCTTC. This translates into CASNLSRGPGYEQFF.

The V and J genes are TRBV27 and TRBJ1-3; TRBD1 matches 8 bases. Trimming removed 5 bases from V and 4 bases from J; junction bases left unmatched: 7. CDR3 length: 15 amino acids. Germline V gives CDR1 MNHEY, CDR2 SMNVEV (reference sequence). The CDR3 is CASSPAGGAGNTIYF. CDR3 nucleotides: TGTGCCAGCAGTCCCGCAGGGGGCGCGGGAAACACCATATATTTT.

The chain couples TRBV5-1 to TRBJ2-7; 8 bases are shared with TRBD2. This CDR3 contains 14 residues. The germline CDR1 and CDR2 sequences are SGHRS and YFSETQ. V shed 4 bases, J shed 4 bases, and the junction held 7 bases outside the gene matches. Written as DNA, the CDR3 is TGCGCCAGCAGCCCCGGGGGGGCGCGGTACGAGCAGTACTTC. Translating gives CASSPGGARYEQYF.